This record concerns one T cell receptor (beta chain) sequence. Its antigen is unknown. The data derive from a study of cytomegalovirus exposure and HLA in healthy donors. Data came from immunoSEQ multiplex PCR; TCRdb stores just in-frame clones and leaves some out. The data show approximately 54,000 clones, around nine tenths seen once. Study-wide results and limits: Some public TCRs appeared in many individuals, while most sequences were rare.

Germline lookup yields CDR1 LGHNA and CDR2 YNFKEQ. V was cut by 0 bases and J by 7 bases, with 4 bases left in between. CDR3 length: 12 residues. The chain recombines TRBV4-2 with TRBJ2-4; no clear D gene. The receptor was derived from a woman aged 18-29 years in good health and CMV-seropositive. Sequenced material: PBMCs. CDR3 in DNA: TGTGCCAGCAGCCAAGACGGGAACATTCAGTACTTC. Its protein product is CASSQDGNIQYF.